This entry is about one T cell receptor beta chain. Its antigen remains unknown. The data derive from a study of glioma-infiltrating T cells. Overall study findings and caveats: Very few CDR3 sequences were shared between tissue and blood. Non-neoplastic patients had below-expected tissue-blood divergence, while all gliomas exceeded expectation.

Using RNA template, CDR3s of TCR alpha and beta were amplified with iRepertoire arm-PCR. Input was 100-400 ng of tissue mRNA or PBMC total RNA. From the multiplex PCR reads, TCRdb called clonotypes with MiXCR, one entry per CDR3 protein. This sample has around 190,000 distinct CDR3 sequences, with over 25% found just once. Germline assignment: CDR1 LNHDA and CDR2 SQIVND (reference sequence). The V and J ends lost 5 bases and 2 bases respectively, with 12 bases between them. The CDR3 runs 14 residues. The clonotype originates from a human donor with low-grade glioma or glioblastoma, undergoing nonglioma brain surgery, or in good health (not recorded which). The gene calls are TRBV19 and TRBJ1-2; D call uncertain. Sequenced input: glioma tissue, nonneoplastic brain tissue, or PBMCs (not recorded which). The CDR3 protein is CASSPSTENYGYTF. The CDR3 bases are TGTGCCAGTAGTCCGTCGACGGAAAACTATGGCTACACCTTC.